This T cell receptor (beta chain) was captured by sequencing in a study of blood T cell repertoires in COVID-19. This clone was observed a single time. Measured with immunoSEQ multiplex PCR; TCRdb has only the in-frame clones, and not every one. This sample has 65,000 to 90,000 clones, with about 86% found just once. V dropped 6 bases and J dropped 2; count of bases not matched to a gene: 6. The CDR3 covers 14 residues. CDR1 SGHRS and CDR2 YFSETQ come from the germline V gene. The TCR sequence derives from a woman older than 75 in a cohort sampled during active or convalescent COVID-19. Sequenced: peripheral blood. The J gene is TRBJ1-1, the V gene TRBV5-1; 8 bases fit TRBD1. The DNA for the CDR3 is TGCGCCAGCAATGACAGGGGCTCTAACACTGAAGCTTTCTTT. Residues: CASNDRGSNTEAFF.